This is a list of T cell receptor beta chains from one sample in a study of T cell responses to AZD1222 COVID-19 vaccine. This table comes from immunoSEQ multiplex PCR, and its TCRdb copy is limited to in-frame clones, with some not included. The table lists 82,000 or so clones, 90% to 95% of them singletons. This specimen was peripheral blood, taken on day 0 of AZD1222 vaccination. The source of these receptors is an adult in good health. CDR3s include the opening cysteine and the closing phenylalanine or tryptophan. Each record gives: CDR3 protein, J gene, V gene, clone size. Rows give clone size only sometimes, using once, few, many, or a class for an expanded clone.

CASSHGTYEQYF,TRBJ2-7,TRBV3-1/TRBV3-2,few
CSVGGGEKLFF,TRBJ1-4,TRBV29-1,-
CASSIHRGLPPYNNEQFF,TRBJ2-1,TRBV7-2,-
CAISEEAKTGNSPLHF,TRBJ1-6,TRBV10-3,-
CASTISPGNQPQHF,TRBJ1-5,TRBV11-2,-
CASTSEAFF,TRBJ1-1,TRBV6-4,-
CASSLGQGGWEKLFF,TRBJ1-4,TRBV28,-
CASSAPGREGEFF,TRBJ1-1,TRBV28,-
CASSLSPRVYGPYSNQPQHF,TRBJ1-5,TRBV28,-
CASSPTGVKYGYTF,TRBJ1-2,TRBV19,-
CASSLSTGGADQPQHF,TRBJ1-5,TRBV6-2/TRBV6-3,once
CASSLFSTAEAFF,TRBJ1-1,TRBV7-8,-
CASTEGGPASYEQYF,TRBJ2-7,TRBV5-4,-
CAISENLANTGELFF,TRBJ2-2,TRBV10-3,-
CASSLVEGETQYF,TRBJ2-5,TRBV9,-
CASSPRRGAGEYEKLFF,TRBJ1-4,TRBV5-4,-
CASSRDSFLIERETQYF,TRBJ2-5,TRBV19,once
CASSAPGTVYQETQYF,TRBJ2-5,TRBV7-2,-
CATSVGTSGGEYSYNEQFF,TRBJ2-1,TRBV24-1,-
CASSEVTRGRPYEQYF,TRBJ2-7,TRBV2,-
CASRTWGQGDGYTF,TRBJ1-2,TRBV27,-
CASSSLGTGPRDYGYTF,TRBJ1-2,TRBV28,-
CASRYYTGELFF,TRBJ2-2,TRBV3-1/TRBV3-2,-
CASSLLRGDNEKLFF,TRBJ1-4,TRBV5-6,-
CATSRDPSYEQYF,TRBJ2-7,TRBV15,once
CASSSDRGINQPQHF,TRBJ1-5,TRBV7-9,few
CASSPARGYGLNTEAFF,TRBJ1-1,TRBV19,-
CASSFTGNTGELFF,TRBJ2-2,TRBV2,-
CASLLGGTGGLGTEAFF,TRBJ1-1,TRBV28,-
CASSKAPKLGVAKNIQYF,TRBJ2-4,TRBV21-1,-
CATSRDISAGELFF,TRBJ2-2,TRBV15,-
CASSPKGDGNQPQHF,TRBJ1-5,TRBV18,-